Listed below are T cell receptor beta chains from one sample, sequenced in a study of PD-1 blockade in classical Hodgkin lymphoma. Profiling relied on immunoSEQ multiplex PCR, and the TCRdb table lists in-frame clones only, not all of them. The profile shows roughly 140,000 clones, 78% of them singletons. This specimen was peripheral blood mononuclear cells (PBMCs), taken before the second cycle of nivolumab. Receptors were obtained from a human donor with classical Hodgkin lymphoma. The CDR3 runs from the conserved cysteine through the conserved F or W. A D gene is named only where the DNA matches it firmly. For some rows the clone size is stated as once, few or many, or as a class when expanded; others skip it.

clone size: -; J gene: TRBJ2-2; D gene: -; V gene: TRBV5-5; CDR3 DNA: TGTGCCAGCAGCACAACGAACACCGGGGAGCTGTTTTTT; CDR3 protein: CASSTTNTGELFF
clone size: -; J gene: TRBJ2-3; D gene: -; V gene: TRBV19; CDR3 DNA: TGTGCCAGTAGTATAGTGGGGGACACAGATACGCAGTATTTT; CDR3 protein: CASSIVGDTDTQYF
clone size: -; J gene: TRBJ1-4; D gene: -; V gene: TRBV27; CDR3 DNA: TGTGTCAGCAGTCTCCAGGGAGTCAATGAAAAACTGTTTTTT; CDR3 protein: CVSSLQGVNEKLFF
clone size: -; J gene: TRBJ2-2; D gene: TRBD1; V gene: TRBV27; CDR3 DNA: TGTGCCACCCGGACAGGGGGCCCCGGGGAGCTGTTTTTT; CDR3 protein: CATRTGGPGELFF
clone size: -; J gene: TRBJ2-7; D gene: TRBD2; V gene: TRBV10-3; CDR3 DNA: TGTGCCATCTTAGCGGGGGCCTCCTACGAGCAGTACTTC; CDR3 protein: CAILAGASYEQYF
clone size: few; J gene: TRBJ2-7; D gene: TRBD1; V gene: TRBV11-2; CDR3 DNA: TGTGCCAGCAGCGCACTCCCAGGGGGTGGTTACGAGCAGTACTTC; CDR3 protein: CASSALPGGGYEQYF
clone size: -; J gene: TRBJ1-4; D gene: -; V gene: TRBV2; CDR3 DNA: TGTGCCAGCAGTGGCAGAATGGGTGAAAAACTGTTTTTT; CDR3 protein: CASSGRMGEKLFF
clone size: -; J gene: TRBJ1-1; D gene: TRBD1; V gene: TRBV6-5; CDR3 DNA: TGTGCCAGCACCCCAGGGGGGCACACTGAAGCTTTCTTT; CDR3 protein: CASTPGGHTEAFF
clone size: -; J gene: TRBJ1-2; D gene: -; V gene: TRBV5-4; CDR3 DNA: TGTGCCAGCAGCCAGGGTGGTCGGGAAACGGATGGCTACACCTTC; CDR3 protein: CASSQGGRETDGYTF
clone size: -; J gene: TRBJ1-2; D gene: TRBD1; V gene: TRBV5-1; CDR3 DNA: TGCGCCAGCAGCTTGGGGAGGACAGGGGTCTATGGCTACACCTTC; CDR3 protein: CASSLGRTGVYGYTF
clone size: -; J gene: TRBJ2-5; D gene: -; V gene: TRBV7-9; CDR3 DNA: TGTGCCAGCAGCTTATTTTTTGGGGGAGGAGAGACCCAGTACTTC; CDR3 protein: CASSLFFGGGETQYF
clone size: once; J gene: TRBJ2-2; D gene: TRBD2; V gene: TRBV7-3; CDR3 DNA: TGTGCCAGCAGCTTAACTTTGGGGCTAGCGGGACAGAACACCGGGGAGCTGTTTTTT; CDR3 protein: CASSLTLGLAGQNTGELFF
clone size: -; J gene: TRBJ2-3; D gene: TRBD2; V gene: TRBV7-2; CDR3 DNA: TGTGCCAGCAGCTTAGACCCCCCCGGGACTAGCGGTAGCACAGATACGCAGTATTTT; CDR3 protein: CASSLDPPGTSGSTDTQYF
clone size: -; J gene: TRBJ2-7; D gene: TRBD1; V gene: TRBV4-1; CDR3 DNA: TGCGCCAGCAGCCAAGATTTCGGGACAGCCTACGAGCAGTACTTC; CDR3 protein: CASSQDFGTAYEQYF
clone size: -; J gene: TRBJ1-2; D gene: TRBD1; V gene: TRBV7-8; CDR3 DNA: TGTGCCAGCAGCTTTACACAGGGGGCCTATGGCTACACCTTC; CDR3 protein: CASSFTQGAYGYTF
clone size: few; J gene: TRBJ2-3; D gene: -; V gene: TRBV7-3; CDR3 DNA: TGTGCCAGCAGCCCGATTTCCGGGACTCGATCCACAGATACGCAGTATTTT; CDR3 protein: CASSPISGTRSTDTQYF
clone size: -; J gene: TRBJ2-2; D gene: -; V gene: TRBV7-2; CDR3 DNA: TGTGCCAGCAGCGATCGTAATCAGGTGGTTGGGACCGGGGAGCTGTTTTTT; CDR3 protein: CASSDRNQVVGTGELFF
clone size: -; J gene: TRBJ1-5; D gene: -; V gene: TRBV4-1; CDR3 DNA: TGCGCCAGCAGCCAAGACAGGGTAGGACAGCCCCAGCATTTT; CDR3 protein: CASSQDRVGQPQHF
clone size: once; J gene: TRBJ2-1; D gene: TRBD2; V gene: TRBV4-2; CDR3 DNA: TGTGCCAGCAGCCAGACTAGCGGGAGATTTTGGCAGTTCTTC; CDR3 protein: CASSQTSGRFWQFF
clone size: -; J gene: TRBJ1-4; D gene: -; V gene: TRBV4-1; CDR3 DNA: TGCGCCAGCAGCCAAGGACTCGCCAGACCTAATGAAAAACTGTTTTTT; CDR3 protein: CASSQGLARPNEKLFF
clone size: once; J gene: TRBJ2-3; D gene: TRBD2; V gene: TRBV6-6; CDR3 DNA: TGTGCCAGCAGTTATGGCCTAGCGGGAGATACGCAGTATTTT; CDR3 protein: CASSYGLAGDTQYF
clone size: -; J gene: TRBJ2-5; D gene: -; V gene: TRBV18; CDR3 DNA: TGTGCCAGCTCAAGGGGATATCAAGAGACCCAGTACTTC; CDR3 protein: CASSRGYQETQYF
clone size: -; J gene: TRBJ2-3; D gene: TRBD1; V gene: TRBV7-9; CDR3 DNA: TGTGCCAGCAGCCCACAGGGGGCGCCCATAGATACGCAGTATTTT; CDR3 protein: CASSPQGAPIDTQYF
clone size: -; J gene: TRBJ1-1; D gene: -; V gene: TRBV18; CDR3 DNA: TGTGCCAGCTCACCATACAGTTCTAACACTGAAGCTTTCTTT; CDR3 protein: CASSPYSSNTEAFF
clone size: -; J gene: TRBJ1-5; D gene: -; V gene: TRBV6-5; CDR3 DNA: TGTGCCAGCAGTCCAGGGTACCAGCCCCAGCATTTT; CDR3 protein: CASSPGYQPQHF
clone size: -; J gene: TRBJ1-1; D gene: TRBD1; V gene: TRBV30; CDR3 DNA: TGTGCCTGGAGTGTACAGGGGGGATTAGACACTGAAGCTTTCTTT; CDR3 protein: CAWSVQGGLDTEAFF
clone size: few; J gene: TRBJ1-3; D gene: -; V gene: TRBV5-5; CDR3 DNA: TGTGCCAGCAGCTTGATCAACACCATATATTTT; CDR3 protein: CASSLINTIYF
clone size: -; J gene: TRBJ1-4; D gene: TRBD1; V gene: TRBV6-5; CDR3 DNA: TGTGCCAGCAAGACAGGGGAGAAACTGTTTTTT; CDR3 protein: CASKTGEKLFF
clone size: -; J gene: TRBJ1-5; D gene: -; V gene: TRBV15; CDR3 DNA: TGTGCCACCAGCATAGGCCCCCTTGGGGCGCGGAATCAGCCCCAGCATTTT; CDR3 protein: CATSIGPLGARNQPQHF
clone size: once; J gene: TRBJ1-2; D gene: TRBD1; V gene: TRBV4-1; CDR3 DNA: TGCGCCAGCAGCCAAGAACCAGGGGGCCGTGGCTACACCTTC; CDR3 protein: CASSQEPGGRGYTF
clone size: -; J gene: TRBJ2-7; D gene: -; V gene: TRBV9; CDR3 DNA: TGTGCCAGCAGCGTCCAACAGGGTCCCGAGCAGTACTTC; CDR3 protein: CASSVQQGPEQYF
clone size: -; J gene: TRBJ2-2; D gene: -; V gene: TRBV5-1; CDR3 DNA: TGCGCCAGCAGCGCAGGCTCGAACACCGGGGAGCTGTTTTTT; CDR3 protein: CASSAGSNTGELFF
clone size: once; J gene: TRBJ2-3; D gene: -; V gene: TRBV7-6; CDR3 DNA: TGTGCCAGCAGCTTGGCCCCGGGGCCCACCACAGATACGCAGTATTTT; CDR3 protein: CASSLAPGPTTDTQYF
clone size: -; J gene: TRBJ1-3; D gene: -; V gene: TRBV4-1; CDR3 DNA: TGCGCCAGCAGCCTCCACGGTCGGGGATCTGGAAACACCATATATTTT; CDR3 protein: CASSLHGRGSGNTIYF
clone size: -; J gene: TRBJ2-2; D gene: -; V gene: TRBV13; CDR3 DNA: TGTGCCAGCAGACGCGGGACGGCGAACACCGGGGAGCTGTTTTTT; CDR3 protein: CASRRGTANTGELFF
clone size: -; J gene: TRBJ2-5; D gene: -; V gene: TRBV10-3; CDR3 DNA: TGTGCCATCAGTGAGCGACAAGAAGAGACCCAGTACTTC; CDR3 protein: CAISERQEETQYF
clone size: -; J gene: TRBJ2-3; D gene: -; V gene: TRBV19; CDR3 DNA: TGTGCCAGTAGCGAACAGGGTTTTAGCACAGATACGCAGTATTTT; CDR3 protein: CASSEQGFSTDTQYF
clone size: -; J gene: TRBJ2-7; D gene: -; V gene: TRBV6-1; CDR3 DNA: TGTGCCAGCAGTGAAGCACGGGACTACGAGCAGTACTTC; CDR3 protein: CASSEARDYEQYF
clone size: -; J gene: TRBJ2-3; D gene: -; V gene: TRBV25-1; CDR3 DNA: TGTGCCAGCAGTGAACCGACAGAGATGGATACGCAGTATTTT; CDR3 protein: CASSEPTEMDTQYF
clone size: few; J gene: TRBJ1-2; D gene: TRBD1; V gene: TRBV18; CDR3 DNA: TGTGCCAGCTCCCAGGACAGGGACTATGGCTACACCTTC; CDR3 protein: CASSQDRDYGYTF
clone size: -; J gene: TRBJ2-1; D gene: -; V gene: TRBV18; CDR3 DNA: TGTGCCAGCTCACCATCTAGCGTGTACAATGAGCAGTTCTTC; CDR3 protein: CASSPSSVYNEQFF
clone size: -; J gene: TRBJ1-2; D gene: -; V gene: TRBV6-1; CDR3 DNA: TGTGCCAGCACGTGGGGGAACTATGGCTACACCTTC; CDR3 protein: CASTWGNYGYTF
clone size: -; J gene: TRBJ2-2; D gene: TRBD2; V gene: TRBV18; CDR3 DNA: TGTGCCAGCTCACCCCTAGCGGGAGGACTGAACACCGGGGAGCTGTTTTTT; CDR3 protein: CASSPLAGGLNTGELFF
clone size: -; J gene: TRBJ2-2; D gene: TRBD2; V gene: TRBV5-1; CDR3 DNA: TGCGCCAGCAGCTCCGGGACTATAAGCACCGGGGAGCTGTTTTTT; CDR3 protein: CASSSGTISTGELFF
clone size: -; J gene: TRBJ2-5; D gene: -; V gene: TRBV28; CDR3 DNA: TGTGCCAGCAGCCTACAGGGTCAAGAGACCCAGTACTTC; CDR3 protein: CASSLQGQETQYF
clone size: few; J gene: TRBJ2-5; D gene: -; V gene: TRBV29-1; CDR3 DNA: TGCAGCGCTGGCCAGGGATATGAGACCCAGTACTTC; CDR3 protein: CSAGQGYETQYF
clone size: -; J gene: TRBJ1-5; D gene: -; V gene: TRBV5-6; CDR3 DNA: TGTGCCAGCAGCTTTCTGGGGGCGGGAGACAATCAGCCCCAGCATTTT; CDR3 protein: CASSFLGAGDNQPQHF
clone size: -; J gene: TRBJ2-5; D gene: TRBD2; V gene: TRBV5-1; CDR3 DNA: TGCGCCAGCAGCTGGGGACTAGCGGGAGTGGAGACCCAGTACTTC; CDR3 protein: CASSWGLAGVETQYF
clone size: -; J gene: TRBJ2-1; D gene: TRBD2; V gene: TRBV7-3; CDR3 DNA: TGTGCCAGCAGCTTAACGAGGGCTAGCGGGATATACAATGAGCAGTTCTTC; CDR3 protein: CASSLTRASGIYNEQFF
clone size: few; J gene: TRBJ1-5; D gene: -; V gene: TRBV6-5; CDR3 DNA: TGTGCCAGCAGTCTAACAGGGTATAGCAATCAGCCCCAGCATTTT; CDR3 protein: CASSLTGYSNQPQHF
clone size: -; J gene: TRBJ2-5; D gene: -; V gene: TRBV2; CDR3 DNA: TGTGCCAGCAGTGTCCTTCAAGAGACCCAGTACTTC; CDR3 protein: CASSVLQETQYF
clone size: -; J gene: TRBJ2-1; D gene: -; V gene: TRBV6-1; CDR3 DNA: TGTGCCAGCAGTGAGACGGGGCTTGAGCAGTTCTTC; CDR3 protein: CASSETGLEQFF
clone size: -; J gene: TRBJ1-5; D gene: -; V gene: TRBV27; CDR3 DNA: TGTGCCAGCAGTGGCAGGGATGGTGGGAATCAGCCCCAGCATTTT; CDR3 protein: CASSGRDGGNQPQHF